The following is a TCR beta chain sequence with its context. The antigen is not known. The sample belongs to a study of vaccination effects on CD4 cells after COVID-19. In the study overall: A couple of convalescent donors provided samples 16 days and one week before vaccination. Study outcomes and limitations: Convalescent post-vaccine spike-reactive clones were mostly newly vaccine-induced. Small numbers of convalescent patients limited the study. It also lacked early post-infection timepoints.

Sequenced by immunoSEQ multiplex PCR; TCRdb stores in-frame clones only, minus some. The data contain about 66,000 clones, approximately 70% of them singletons. The culture ran for about 11 days, and then CD4+ T cells were isolated. The CDR3 consists of 19 residues. Germline CDR1 reads MNHEY; CDR2 reads SVGEGT. The ends lost 2 bases at V and 7 bases at J; junction bases unmatched: 13. The chain uses TRBV6-2 or TRBV6-3 and TRBJ2-1; 14 bases fit TRBD2. The sequence came from a human donor who had a prior SARS-CoV-2 infection. The sample here was CD4+ T cells from PBMCs cultured without peptide, taken before COVID-19 vaccination. For the CDR3, the DNA is TGTGCCAGCAGTTACCCCACCGGGACTAGCGGGGGACCGACAAATGAGCAGTTCTTC. Amino acids: CASSYPTGTSGGPTNEQFF.